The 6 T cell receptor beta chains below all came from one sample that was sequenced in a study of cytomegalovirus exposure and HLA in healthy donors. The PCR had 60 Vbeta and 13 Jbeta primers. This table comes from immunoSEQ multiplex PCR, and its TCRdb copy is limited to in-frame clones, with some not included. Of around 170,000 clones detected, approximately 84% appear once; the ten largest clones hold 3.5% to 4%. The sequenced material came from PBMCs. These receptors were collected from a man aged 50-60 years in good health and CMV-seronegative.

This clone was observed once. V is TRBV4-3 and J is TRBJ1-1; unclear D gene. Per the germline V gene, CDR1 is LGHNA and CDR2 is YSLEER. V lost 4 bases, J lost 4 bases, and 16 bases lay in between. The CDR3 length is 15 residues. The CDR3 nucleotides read TGCGCCAGCAGCCCGCGTCCCCTGGGGAGCACTGAAGCTTTCTTT. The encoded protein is CASSPRPLGSTEAFF.

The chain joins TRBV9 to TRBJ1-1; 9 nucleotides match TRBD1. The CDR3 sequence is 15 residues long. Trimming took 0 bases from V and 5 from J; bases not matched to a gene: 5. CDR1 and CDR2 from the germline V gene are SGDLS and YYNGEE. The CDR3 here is CASSVGGQGRTEAFF. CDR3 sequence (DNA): TGTGCCAGCAGCGTAGGGGGACAGGGAAGGACTGAAGCTTTCTTT.

CDR3 sequence (DNA): TGTGCCAGCAGCCACCGGGACAGACCTAACTATGGCTACACCTTC. Translation gives CASSHRDRPNYGYTF. The chain employs TRBV14 and TRBJ1-2; 7 bases are shared with TRBD1. The CDR3 runs 15 residues. J was trimmed by 0 bases and V by 3 bases; bases with no gene match: 4. From germline, CDR1 is SGHDN and CDR2 FVKESK.

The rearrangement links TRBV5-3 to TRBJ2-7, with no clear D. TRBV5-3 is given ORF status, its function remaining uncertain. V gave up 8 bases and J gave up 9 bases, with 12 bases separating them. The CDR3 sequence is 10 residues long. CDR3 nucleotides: TGTGCCAGTTCCCATTTCGGGCAGTACTTC. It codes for CASSHFGQYF.

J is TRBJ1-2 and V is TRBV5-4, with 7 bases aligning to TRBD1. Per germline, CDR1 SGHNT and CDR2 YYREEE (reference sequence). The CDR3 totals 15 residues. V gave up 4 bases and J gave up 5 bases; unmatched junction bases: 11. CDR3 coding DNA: TGTGCCAGCAGCCCTCCCCTGGGACAGAGTTATGGCTACACCTTC. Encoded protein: CASSPPLGQSYGYTF.

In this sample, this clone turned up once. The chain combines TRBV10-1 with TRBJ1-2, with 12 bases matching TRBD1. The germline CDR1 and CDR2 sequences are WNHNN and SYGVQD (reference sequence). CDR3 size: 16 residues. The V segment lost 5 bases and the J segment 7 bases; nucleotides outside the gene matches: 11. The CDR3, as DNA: TGCGCCAGCAGTCCAACCCCGGGACAGGGGGCGCCTGGCTACACCTTC. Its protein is CASSPTPGQGAPGYTF.